This is a list of T cell receptor beta chains from one sample in a study of identical twins. TCRdb ran MiXCR on the 5' RACE reads and lists one entry per CDR3 protein. This sample has 1.5 million to 2 million distinct CDR3 sequences; roughly a third occur once, and the top ten carry over 0.25%. Sequences were obtained from cord blood. The receptors come from a newborn girl in good health. CDR3s include the opening cysteine and the closing phenylalanine or tryptophan. A D gene is named only where the DNA matches it firmly. Only part of the rows carry a size: once, few, many, or a class if the clone is expanded.

>TRBD2|TRBV28|TRBJ2-1|.
CASRTRIGLAAYNEQFF
TGTGCCAGCAGAACGCGGATAGGACTAGCGGCCTACAATGAGCAGTTCTTC
>TRBD2|TRBV6-1|TRBJ2-1|.
CASIVAGAGNEQFF
TGTGCCAGCATTGTGGCGGGAGCGGGTAATGAGCAGTTCTTC
>.|TRBV10-3|TRBJ2-1|.
CAISGGRDNEQFF
TGTGCCATCAGTGGGGGCAGGGACAATGAGCAGTTCTTC
>TRBD2|TRBV6-5|TRBJ2-7|few
CASSYRGAGASSYNEQYF
TGTGCCAGCAGTTATAGGGGAGCGGGAGCGAGCTCCTACAATGAGCAGTACTTC
>.|TRBV2|TRBJ2-1|.
CASRVLVGGNNEQFF
TGTGCCAGCAGGGTACTAGTGGGGGGTAACAATGAGCAGTTCTTC
>.|TRBV5-1|TRBJ2-5|few
CASRYKWRETQYF
TGCGCCAGCAGATATAAGTGGAGGGAGACCCAGTACTTC
>TRBD2|TRBV5-8|TRBJ2-1|few
CASSLEGIAGTLYNEQFF
TGTGCCAGCAGCTTGGAGGGGATAGCGGGTACGCTCTACAATGAGCAGTTCTTC
>.|TRBV12-3/TRBV12-4|TRBJ2-2|few
CASKPSGGELFF
TGTGCCAGCAAACCTTCGGGCGGGGAGCTGTTTTTT
>.|TRBV15|TRBJ2-3|.
CATSEISGLSTDTQYF
TGTGCCACCAGCGAGATCTCGGGCCTAAGCACAGATACGCAGTATTTT
>.|TRBV25-1|TRBJ2-7|.
CASSEYAGYHEQYF
TGTGCCAGCAGTGAATATGCGGGGTACCACGAGCAGTACTTC
>.|TRBV13|TRBJ1-4|few
CASSDTGSKLFF
TGTGCCAGCAGCGACACAGGGAGCAAACTGTTTTTT
>TRBD1|TRBV12-3/TRBV12-4|TRBJ2-1|few
CASSPGQGRVNEQFF
TGTGCCAGCAGCCCCGGACAGGGCAGGGTAAATGAGCAGTTCTTC
>TRBD1|TRBV6-1|TRBJ1-2|.
CASETGYGYTF
TGTGCCAGCGAGACAGGGTATGGCTACACCTTC
>.|TRBV2|TRBJ2-3|once
CASSEVGLEGTDTQYF
TGTGCCAGCAGTGAAGTTGGGCTAGAAGGCACAGATACGCAGTATTTT
>.|TRBV27|TRBJ2-3|few
CASRPPPGRNTDTQYF
TGTGCCAGCAGACCCCCCCCGGGCCGTAACACAGATACGCAGTATTTT
>.|TRBV6-5|TRBJ2-5|.
CASSYSSGLGETQYF
TGTGCCAGCAGTTACTCGAGTGGATTGGGGGAGACCCAGTACTTC
>TRBD1|TRBV7-9|TRBJ2-3|few
CASRRQGIADTQYF
TGTGCCAGCAGGAGACAGGGAATCGCAGATACGCAGTATTTT
>.|TRBV4-1|TRBJ2-5|.
CASSRLRGYQETQYF
TGCGCCAGCAGCCGTCTAAGAGGGTACCAAGAGACCCAGTACTTC
>.|TRBV20-1|TRBJ2-6|.
CSARIVPLALTF
TGCAGTGCTAGAATAGTCCCCCTTGCCCTGACTTTC
>TRBD1|TRBV12-3/TRBV12-4|TRBJ1-4|.
CASSRGQASNEKLFF
TGTGCCAGCAGTCGCGGACAGGCGTCTAATGAAAAACTGTTTTTT
>.|TRBV7-9|TRBJ1-4|few
CASSLAGSANEKLFF
TGTGCCAGCAGCTTAGCCGGCTCCGCTAATGAAAAACTGTTTTTT
>TRBD1|TRBV7-2|TRBJ2-3|few
CASSFQGQVAADTQYF
TGTGCCAGCAGCTTCCAGGGACAGGTGGCGGCAGATACGCAGTATTTT
>TRBD1|TRBV2|TRBJ2-7|.
CASSEATGSYEQYF
TGTGCCAGCAGTGAAGCGACAGGGTCCTACGAGCAGTACTTC
>.|TRBV27|TRBJ1-4|.
CASSFTEAKEKLFF
TGTGCCAGCAGTTTTACGGAAGCGAAAGAAAAACTGTTTTTT
>TRBD1|TRBV7-9|TRBJ1-1|few
CASQDRGMNTEAFF
TGTGCCAGCCAAGACAGGGGAATGAACACTGAAGCTTTCTTT
>.|TRBV20-1|TRBJ1-2|many
CSASRQVYGYTF
TGCAGTGCTAGCAGACAGGTCTATGGCTACACCTTC
>TRBD2|TRBV20-1|TRBJ2-3|.
CSASGSGGTDTQYF
TGCAGTGCTAGTGGTAGCGGGGGCACAGATACGCAGTATTTT
>TRBD2|TRBV4-1|TRBJ2-1|.
CASSQGGLAGGEQFF
TGCGCCAGCAGCCAAGGGGGACTAGCGGGGGGTGAGCAGTTCTTC
>TRBD2|TRBV9|TRBJ2-5|few
CASSVTLAGGYGQETQYF
TGTGCCAGCAGCGTAACACTAGCGGGGGGGTATGGCCAAGAGACCCAGTACTTC
>.|TRBV21-1|TRBJ2-4|.
CASSKGGSWSKNIQYF
TGTGCCAGCAGCAAAGGGGGGAGTTGGTCCAAAAACATTCAGTACTTC
>.|TRBV28|TRBJ2-7|.
CASSLSTTPHEQYF
TGTGCCAGCAGTTTAAGTACTACGCCCCACGAGCAGTACTTC
>TRBD1|TRBV10-3|TRBJ1-6|many
CAISGTGDSPLHF
TGTGCCATCAGTGGGACAGGGGATTCACCCCTCCACTTT
>.|TRBV10-3|TRBJ2-1|few
CAISEPPSRTYNEQFF
TGTGCCATCAGTGAACCTCCTAGCCGAACTTACAATGAGCAGTTCTTC
>.|TRBV29-1|TRBJ2-3|.
CSVSPRSDTQYF
TGCAGCGTTTCCCCTAGATCGGATACGCAGTATTTT
>.|TRBV2|TRBJ2-1|.
CASSVKFHSSEQFF
TGTGCCAGCAGTGTAAAGTTCCATTCCAGTGAGCAGTTCTTC
>.|TRBV25-1|TRBJ2-1|few
CASSIINEQFF
TGTGCCAGCAGTATCATAAATGAGCAGTTCTTC
>.|TRBV20-1|TRBJ2-5|.
CSSGRGRLETQYF
TGCAGTTCAGGACGGGGTAGATTAGAGACCCAGTACTTC
>TRBD1|TRBV2|TRBJ1-6|.
CASSGDRGSPLHF
TGTGCCAGCAGTGGGGACAGGGGATCACCCCTCCACTTT
>TRBD2|TRBV20-1|TRBJ2-4|.
CSATGTSMDEQYF
TGCAGTGCCACCGGGACTAGCATGGATGAGCAGTACTTC
>.|TRBV7-2|TRBJ2-2|.
CASSTNGGELFF
TGTGCCAGCAGCACCAATGGCGGGGAGCTGTTTTTT
>.|TRBV24-1|TRBJ2-1|.
CATSTYNGQFF
TGTGCCACCAGTACCTACAATGGGCAGTTCTTC
>TRBD2|TRBV5-1|TRBJ2-1|few
CASSFIGGSNEQFF
TGCGCCAGCAGCTTTATCGGGGGGAGCAATGAGCAGTTCTTC
>.|TRBV10-3|TRBJ1-5|few
CAISDRGEVQPQHF
TGTGCCATCAGTGATCGGGGGGAAGTGCAGCCCCAGCATTTT
>.|TRBV12-3/TRBV12-4|TRBJ2-1|few
CASSTLLRQDPYSYNEQFF
TGTGCCAGCAGTACCCTCCTCCGACAGGACCCCTACTCCTACAATGAGCAGTTCTTC